These T cell receptor beta chains were read from a single sample in a study of PD-1 blockade in classical Hodgkin lymphoma. Method: immunoSEQ multiplex PCR; TCRdb's copy keeps in-frame clones and lacks some. The table includes 100,000 or so clones, around nine tenths detected once. Sample: peripheral blood mononuclear cells (PBMCs), taken before the fourth cycle of nivolumab. These TCRs come from a human donor with classical Hodgkin lymphoma. CDR3s include the opening cysteine and the closing phenylalanine or tryptophan. The D gene is left open where the match is weak. The size entry is marked missing in some rows and otherwise reads once, few, many or a size class.

>TRBD2|.|17|TRBV27|TRBJ2-7
TGTGCCAGCAGTTTATCCACCCTAGCGGGGGGTTACTACGAGCAGTACTTC
CASSLSTLAGGYYEQYF
>.|once|17|TRBV12-5|TRBJ2-7
TGTGCTAGTGGTTTGCTCCGTACCTCGGGACAAATCTACGAGCAGTACTTC
CASGLLRTSGQIYEQYF
>.|.|14|TRBV19|TRBJ2-7
TGTGCCAGTAATGACCCGGGGCTAACCTACGAGCAGTACTTC
CASNDPGLTYEQYF
>.|.|14|TRBV14|TRBJ2-2
TGTGCCAGCAGCGGTACAGGGAGGACCGGGGAGCTGTTTTTT
CASSGTGRTGELFF
>.|.|13|TRBV7-3|TRBJ1-1
TGTGCCAGCAGCGTGCAGGGTGGCACTGAAGCTTTCTTT
CASSVQGGTEAFF
>.|.|14|TRBV30|TRBJ1-6
TGTGCCTGGAGTGCCAACCTAGTCGGTTCACCCCTCCACTTT
CAWSANLVGSPLHF
>TRBD1|.|16|TRBV6-6|TRBJ1-1
TGTGCCAGCAGTGGGACAGGGGAGAGCATGAACACTGAAGCTTTCTTT
CASSGTGESMNTEAFF
>.|.|17|TRBV7-9|TRBJ2-1
TGTGCCAGCAGCTTAGGAGGAGGAGGGAAGCGTTGGAATGAGCAGTTCTTC
CASSLGGGGKRWNEQFF
>.|.|13|TRBV4-2|TRBJ2-4
TGTGCCAGCAGCCAAGCTCCAGGCGACATTCAGTACTTC
CASSQAPGDIQYF
>.|.|12|TRBV18|TRBJ2-2
TGTGCCAGCTCACCAGACACCGGGGAGCTGTTTTTT
CASSPDTGELFF
>TRBD1|.|14|TRBV5-6|TRBJ2-5
TGTGCCAGCAGCTTCCGGGACAGGGGACCGACCCAGTACTTC
CASSFRDRGPTQYF
>.|.|16|TRBV7-2|TRBJ1-6
TGTGCCAGCAGCTCCACCTCAGGACCCCAGAATTCACCCCTCCACTTT
CASSSTSGPQNSPLHF
>TRBD2|once|16|TRBV5-4|TRBJ2-5
TGTGCCAGCAGCTTGTCGACTAGCGGGGGCCAAGAGACCCAGTACTTC
CASSLSTSGGQETQYF
>.|.|12|TRBV30|TRBJ1-1
TGTGCCTGGAGTACCCTAACTTTGAATACTTTCTTT
CAWSTLTLNTFF
>.|.|15|TRBV11-2|TRBJ1-6
TGTGCCAGCAGCCCCACGAGAATCAATAATTCACCCCTCCACTTT
CASSPTRINNSPLHF
>.|.|11|TRBV20-1|TRBJ2-3
TGCAGTGCCAGGGGAGGGAATACGCAGTATTTT
CSARGGNTQYF
>.|.|17|TRBV7-8|TRBJ1-5
TGTGCCAGCAGCTCAGGATTCAGCGGGTGGGACAATCAGCCCCAGCATTTT
CASSSGFSGWDNQPQHF
>.|.|14|TRBV28|TRBJ2-3
TGTGCCAGCAGTTCGGTACAGGCCAGAGATACGCAGTATTTT
CASSSVQARDTQYF
>.|.|15|TRBV6-5|TRBJ2-4
TGTGCCAGCAGTTACTCGCTCCTGTACCAAAACATTCAGTACTTC
CASSYSLLYQNIQYF
>TRBD1|.|12|TRBV6-5|TRBJ2-5
TGTGCCAGCCTTGACAGGGGAGAGACCCAGTACTTC
CASLDRGETQYF
>.|.|14|TRBV7-2|TRBJ2-5
TGTGCCAGCAGCTGGGGGGGCCCACAAGAGACCCAGTACTTC
CASSWGGPQETQYF
>.|.|15|TRBV19|TRBJ1-1
TGTGCCAGTAGTATTAAAGAGGGGCTGAACACTGAAGCTTTCTTT
CASSIKEGLNTEAFF
>.|.|18|TRBV7-9|TRBJ1-4
TGTGCCAGCACCACGGCGGAGTCTTCATCTGCAACTAATGAAAAACTGTTTTTT
CASTTAESSSATNEKLFF
>.|once|15|TRBV28|TRBJ2-7
TGTGCCAACCGGGTAGGGGGGCGCTTTCGTACTGGGCAGTACTTC
CANRVGGRFRTGQYF
>TRBD2|.|14|TRBV5-6|TRBJ2-2
TGTGCCAGCAGCCCGGGGGGAGGCACCGGGGAGCTGTTTTTT
CASSPGGGTGELFF
>.|.|15|TRBV5-8|TRBJ1-5
TGTGCCAGCAGCTTCGGCCTAACCCAGGATCAGCCCCAGCATTTT
CASSFGLTQDQPQHF
>TRBD2|once|14|TRBV10-3|TRBJ2-3
TGTGCCATCAGACTAGCGGGGGGGCAAGATACGCAGTATTTT
CAIRLAGGQDTQYF
>.|.|14|TRBV5-6|TRBJ1-4
TGTGCCAGCAGCTTGTGGGGCGGAAATGAAAAACTGTTTTTT
CASSLWGGNEKLFF
>.|.|12|TRBV28|TRBJ2-7
TGTGCCAGCATGGGCGGGGTCCGAGAGCAGTACTTC
CASMGGVREQYF
>.|.|16|TRBV27|TRBJ2-1
TGTGCCAGCACCGGTGAGGGGGGAAACTCCTACAATGAGCAGTTCTTC
CASTGEGGNSYNEQFF
>.|.|14|TRBV7-2|TRBJ2-7
TGTGCCAGCAGCTTTGTAGGGCCCAACTACGAGCAGTACTTC
CASSFVGPNYEQYF